The subject of this entry is one TCR beta chain. Its antigen is still unknown. Per-base quality was not reported, and no clone a single base away is much larger than it. The sample is drawn from a study of metastatic and nonmetastatic thyroid tumors (dated by TCRdb to between 2020 and 2021). Regarding the research as a whole: Repertoires from peripheral blood and from tumor or nodule tissue samples of malignant and benign thyroid patients were compared.

No treatment had been received by any patient before thyroid surgery. Patient clinical samples collected from the early 2010s to the late 2010s were retrospectively analysed using T-cell receptor beta sequencing. Deletion took 7 bases off V and 2 bases off J, with a span of 18 bases between the germline ends. From cysteine to phenylalanine, the CDR3 is 17 amino acids long. Just the 51-base CDR3 DNA is kept, in frame starting at base 1. The library was obtained by PCR. The reads were generated on an Illumina HiSeq 4000. High-throughput sequencing was used to profile the TCR beta-chain CDR3 region of each patient. In the authors' own workflow: A classifier to discriminate distant-metastatic papillary thyroid cancer patients was built from CDR3 differences across clinicopathological groups. To measure repertoire diversity the researchers used the Shannon index, while the Morisita-Horn index served to gauge how similar the tumor and blood repertoires were. The raw public reads went through TCRdb reprocessing: fastp at Q25, MiXCR clone calling, in-frame beta chains kept. The V and J calls and clone size are TCRdb's, not the authors'. This sample is represented by nearly 35,000 clones; approximately 15% of them were singletons. Roughly 7% of the sample goes to the ten largest clones.

Summary of the overall study and its limitations: TCR beta diversity was reported as significantly higher in malignant tumors than in benign nodules, in both blood and tumor samples.

The chain joins TRBV12-3 or TRBV12-4 to TRBJ2-6, with the identity of the D gene unclear. This sequence was found in a female donor with papillary thyroid cancer or a benign thyroid nodule (not recorded which). Some clones in this sample may be carry-over from other donors' samples. Sequenced: blood. CDR3 reads: CASNLSFGGAGANVLTF. The DNA sequence follows: TGTGCCAGCAACCTTTCGTTCGGTGGGGCTGGGGCCAACGTCCTGACTTTC.